Following are 17 T cell receptor beta chains from one sample sequenced in a study of radiation and T cells in renal cell carcinoma. As to time point: baseline pretreatment blood. The treatment denotes: 15 Gy SBRT to primary tumor, nephrectomy 4 weeks later. TCRdb's copy holds only in-frame clones and misses some; the assay was immunoSEQ multiplex PCR. The data show about 50,000 clones, with approximately 80% seen just once and around 31% held by the top ten. The source material was blood, sampled from a patient whose treatment included radiotherapy and nephrectomy. The receptors originated from a woman between 65 and 79 years old with renal cell carcinoma.

The chain is built from TRBV6-1 and TRBJ1-6, with D perhaps matching TRBD1 (5 bases). Trimming removed 10 bases from V and 0 bases from J, with 13 bases in between. The CDR3 consists of 15 residues. Germline V gene lookup returns CDR1 MNHNS and CDR2 SASEGT. The chain's CDR3 is CAIDSISSYNSPLHF. CDR3 nucleotides: TGTGCCATAGACAGCATTAGCTCCTATAATTCACCCCTCCACTTT.

CDR3 loop: CASSQDWSSNYGYTF. As DNA, the CDR3 is TGTGCCAGCAGCCAGGATTGGTCAAGTAACTATGGCTACACCTTC. The chain uses TRBV4-2 and TRBJ1-2, with unresolved D. Germline CDR1 is LGHNA and CDR2 is YNFKEQ. The CDR3 totals 15 residues. V was clipped by 3 bases and J by 1 base, with 12 bases between them.

The genes are TRBV27 and TRBJ1-4; D not resolved. Germline V lookup: CDR1 MNHEY, CDR2 SMNVEV (reference sequence). With 6 bases removed from V and 0 bases from J, the gap between germline ends came to 29 bases. CDR3 length: 21 amino acids. CDR3: CASSPRFSGRQGIATNEKLFF. The DNA of the CDR3 is TGTGCCAGCAGCCCGAGATTCAGTGGGCGTCAAGGCATTGCAACTAATGAAAAACTGTTTTTT.

The rearrangement joins TRBV4-1 to TRBJ2-1; D possibly uses TRBD1 or TRBD2 (5 bases each). Per germline, CDR1 MGHRA and CDR2 YSYEKL. Trimming pared 1 base from V and 4 bases from J, leaving 5 bases between. The CDR3 consists of 13 residues. CDR3 in amino acids: CASSQGGYNEQFF. CDR3 nucleotide sequence: TGCGCCAGCAGCCAAGGGGGGTACAATGAGCAGTTCTTC.

The V call is TRBV19, the J call TRBJ2-3; a weak D match, TRBD2 (6 bases). The CDR3 spans 16 residues. Germline values: CDR1 LNHDA, CDR2 SQIVND (reference sequence). Trimming cost V 6 bases and J 0 bases, with 16 bases left between them. CDR3 nucleotides: TGTGCCAGTAGCTCCTTGGGGGGACCTAGCACAGATACGCAGTATTTT. Translated: CASSSLGGPSTDTQYF.

The chain links TRBV10-3 to TRBJ1-1; 10 positions match TRBD1. V lost 6 bases, J lost 5 bases, and 9 bases stayed unmatched. Germline values: CDR1 ENHRY, CDR2 SYGVKD. CDR3 length: 15 residues. The CDR3 DNA sequence: TGTGCCATCAGAAAGGGGACAGGGGAGGCGACTGAAGCTTTCTTT. Translated: CAIRKGTGEATEAFF.

The rearrangement links TRBV6-1 to TRBJ1-4, with TRBD1 matching 11 bases. The CDR3 runs to 14 residues. Trimming at V came to 7 bases and at J to 7 bases, leaving 5 bases not matched to a gene. The germline CDR1 and CDR2 sequences are MNHNS and SASEGT. The CDR3 region has the DNA TGTGCCAGCACCGGGACAGGGGGTGGTGAAAAACTGTTTTTT. This translates into CASTGTGGGEKLFF.

The V and J genes are TRBV9 and TRBJ1-2; 8 nucleotides align to TRBD1. Germline V CDR1 and CDR2: SGDLS, YYNGEE. The CDR3 totals 13 residues. The trim removed 3 bases at V and 10 bases at J, leaving 8 bases unmatched. The DNA of the CDR3 is TGTGCCAGCAGCGCGGGACAGGCTATGGACTACACCTTC. This translates into CASSAGQAMDYTF.

The gene calls are TRBV10-3 and TRBJ1-4, with TRBD1 matching 11 bases. V shed 3 bases, J shed 7 bases, and the junction held 4 bases outside the gene matches. The length of the CDR3 is 15 residues. The germline gives CDR1 ENHRY, CDR2 SYGVKD. The CDR3 DNA follows: TGTGCCATCAGTGAAGGGGACAGGGGGAGTGAAAAACTGTTTTTT. The encoded protein is CAISEGDRGSEKLFF.

The rearrangement uses TRBV11-2 and TRBJ2-1; no reliable D call. CDR3 length: 16 residues. CDR1 is SGHAT and CDR2 is FQNNGV in the germline V gene. V was shortened by 2 bases and J by 4 bases, with 15 bases between the two germline ends. CDR3 in amino acids: CASSLQSLAKYNEQFF. CDR3 sequence (DNA): TGTGCCAGCAGCTTACAGTCGCTCGCGAAGTACAATGAGCAGTTCTTC.

This sequence joins TRBV20-1 and TRBJ2-7; D not certain. V was shortened by 1 base and J by 4 bases, with 5 bases between the two germline ends. Per germline, CDR1 DFQATT and CDR2 SNEGSKA (reference sequence). The CDR3 has 11 residues. Here the CDR3 DNA reads TGCAGTGCTAGAGCCGAGTACGAGCAGTACTTC. This translates into CSARAEYEQYF.

This clone was found once. The chain has TRBV4-3 and TRBJ2-7, with 8 bases fitting TRBD1. This CDR3 is built from 16 residues. V was pared by 1 base and J by 3 bases, with 8 bases of the junction left unmatched. CDR1 is LGHNA and CDR2 is YSLEER in the germline V gene. As DNA, the CDR3 is TGCGCCAGCAGCCAAGGAAGCCGGGACAGGCTCTACGAGCAGTACTTC. Protein product: CASSQGSRDRLYEQYF.

The chain employs TRBV5-4 and TRBJ2-2; D gene uncertain. The germline CDR1 and CDR2 sequences are SGHNT and YYREEE (reference sequence). CDR3 length: 14 residues. Trimming left V 1 base short and J 1 base short, with 5 bases between. The CDR3 region is CASSLIRNTGELFF. CDR3 in DNA: TGTGCCAGCAGCTTGATAAGGAACACCGGGGAGCTGTTTTTT.

The genes are TRBV5-1 and TRBJ1-2; 9 bases are shared with TRBD1. The CDR3 extends over 13 amino acids. Looked up from germline, CDR1 is SGHRS and CDR2 is YFSETQ. Trimming at V came to 3 bases and at J to 7 bases, leaving 4 bases not matched to a gene. CDR3 in DNA: TGCGCCAGCAGCTGGGACAGGGTAACTGGCTACACCTTC. Protein product: CASSWDRVTGYTF.

The genes are TRBV19 and TRBJ2-3, with D possibly being TRBD2 (6 bases). The CDR3 spans 13 residues. Germline V gene sequence: CDR1 LNHDA, CDR2 SQIVND (reference sequence). Trimming took 4 bases from V and 4 from J, leaving 9 bases between them. CDR3 sequence: CASSSGDADTQYF. CDR3 sequence (DNA): TGTGCCAGTAGTAGCGGGGACGCAGATACGCAGTATTTT.

CDR3 sequence: CASSLDGAYEQFF. CDR3 bases: TGTGCCAGCAGCTTAGACGGCGCCTATGAGCAGTTCTTC. This chain connects TRBV7-9 to TRBJ2-1; D is unclear. V was pared by 1 base and J by 8 bases, with 9 bases between. CDR1 is SEHNR and CDR2 is FQNEAQ in the germline V gene (reference sequence). The CDR3 totals 13 residues.

This chain connects TRBV10-1 to TRBJ2-1; a possible D gene is TRBD1 (5 bases). Looked up from germline, CDR1 is WNHNN and CDR2 is SYGVQD (reference sequence). Trimming cost V 0 bases and J 8 bases, with 17 bases left between them. CDR3 size: 16 residues. CDR3 residues: CASSESQGKVSDEQFF. CDR3 DNA sequence: TGCGCCAGCAGTGAGTCGCAGGGTAAGGTTTCGGATGAGCAGTTCTTC.